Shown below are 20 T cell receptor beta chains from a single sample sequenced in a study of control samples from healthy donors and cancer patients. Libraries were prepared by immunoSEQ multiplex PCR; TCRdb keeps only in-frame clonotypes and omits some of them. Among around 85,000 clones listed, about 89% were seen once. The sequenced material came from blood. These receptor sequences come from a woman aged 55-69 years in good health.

CDR3 in DNA: TGTGCCAGCAGTTTCGGGACAGGGAATTCACCCCTCCACTTT. Translating gives CASSFGTGNSPLHF. The V and J genes are TRBV6-6 and TRBJ1-6; TRBD1 matches at 9 bases. This CDR3 has 14 residues. Germline V gene sequence: CDR1 MNHNY, CDR2 SVGAGI (reference sequence). V was clipped by 4 bases and J by 7 bases; unmatched bases: 2.

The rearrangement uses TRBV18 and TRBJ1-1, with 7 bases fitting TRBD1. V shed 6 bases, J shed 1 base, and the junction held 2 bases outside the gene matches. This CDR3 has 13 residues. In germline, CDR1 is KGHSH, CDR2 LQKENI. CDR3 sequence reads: CASSGQENTEAFF. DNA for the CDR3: TGTGCCAGCTCTGGACAGGAGAACACTGAAGCTTTCTTT.

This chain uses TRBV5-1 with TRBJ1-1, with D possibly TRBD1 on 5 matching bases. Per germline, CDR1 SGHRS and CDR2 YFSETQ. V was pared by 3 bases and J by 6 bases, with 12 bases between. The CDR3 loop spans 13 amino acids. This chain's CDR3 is CASSWGGWAEAFF. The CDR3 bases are TGCGCCAGCAGCTGGGGCGGTTGGGCTGAAGCTTTCTTT. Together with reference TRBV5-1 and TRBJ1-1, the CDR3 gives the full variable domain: KAGVTQTPRYLIKTRGQQVTLSCSPISGHRSVSWYQQTPGQGLQFLFEYFSETQRNKGNFPGRFSGRQFSNSRSEMNVSTLELGDSALYLCASSWGGWAEAFFGQGTRLTVV.

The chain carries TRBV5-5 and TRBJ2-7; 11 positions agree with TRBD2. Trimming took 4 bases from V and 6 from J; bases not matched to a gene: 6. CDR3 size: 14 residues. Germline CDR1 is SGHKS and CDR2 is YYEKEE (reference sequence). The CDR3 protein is CASSLSGGAGEQYF. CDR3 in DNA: TGTGCCAGCAGCCTTAGCGGGGGGGCCGGCGAGCAGTACTTC.

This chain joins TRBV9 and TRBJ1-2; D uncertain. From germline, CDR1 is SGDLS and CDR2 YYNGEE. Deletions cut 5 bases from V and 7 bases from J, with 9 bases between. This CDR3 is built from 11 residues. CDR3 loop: CASRADGGYTF. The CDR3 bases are TGTGCCAGCAGGGCCGACGGTGGCTACACCTTC.

This CDR3 is CASRLQPAIYGYTF. CDR3 nucleotides: TGTGCCAGCAGGCTTCAACCGGCAATCTATGGCTACACCTTC. The chain has TRBV2 and TRBJ1-2; D is uncertain. The CDR3 extends over 14 amino acids. Germline V lookup: CDR1 SNHLY, CDR2 FYNNEI. V lost 6 bases to trimming and J lost 4 bases, with 15 bases between them.

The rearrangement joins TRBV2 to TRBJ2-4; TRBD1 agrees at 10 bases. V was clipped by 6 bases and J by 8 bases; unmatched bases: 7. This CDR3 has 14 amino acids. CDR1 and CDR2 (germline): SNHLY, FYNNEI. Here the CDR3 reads CASRLDRGPDIQYF. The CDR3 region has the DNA TGTGCCAGCAGACTAGACAGGGGGCCGGACATTCAGTACTTC.

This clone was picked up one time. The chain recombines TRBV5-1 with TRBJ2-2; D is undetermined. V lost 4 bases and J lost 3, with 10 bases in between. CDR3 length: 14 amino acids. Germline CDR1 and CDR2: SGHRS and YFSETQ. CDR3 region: CASSQVVDTGELFF. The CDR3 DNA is TGCGCCAGCAGCCAGGTCGTAGACACCGGGGAGCTGTTTTTT.

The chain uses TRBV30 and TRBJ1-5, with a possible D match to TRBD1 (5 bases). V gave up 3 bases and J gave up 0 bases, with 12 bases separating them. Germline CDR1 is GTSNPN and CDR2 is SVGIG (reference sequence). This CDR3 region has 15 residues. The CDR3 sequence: CAWSLAGYSNQPQHF. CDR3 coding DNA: TGTGCCTGGAGCTTAGCAGGGTATAGCAATCAGCCCCAGCATTTT.

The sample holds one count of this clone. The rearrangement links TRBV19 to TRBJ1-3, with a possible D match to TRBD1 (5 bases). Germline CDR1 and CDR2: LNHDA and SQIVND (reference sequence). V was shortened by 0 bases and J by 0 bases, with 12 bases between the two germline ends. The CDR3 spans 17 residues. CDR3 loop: CASSIEGYRHSGNTIYF. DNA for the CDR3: TGTGCCAGTAGTATAGAAGGCTACAGGCACTCTGGAAACACCATATATTTT.

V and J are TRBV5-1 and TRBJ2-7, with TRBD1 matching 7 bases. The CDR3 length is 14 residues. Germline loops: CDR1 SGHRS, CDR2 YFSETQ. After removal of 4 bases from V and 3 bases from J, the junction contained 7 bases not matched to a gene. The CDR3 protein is CASSRETGYYEQYF. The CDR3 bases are TGCGCCAGCAGCAGGGAGACAGGGTACTACGAGCAGTACTTC.

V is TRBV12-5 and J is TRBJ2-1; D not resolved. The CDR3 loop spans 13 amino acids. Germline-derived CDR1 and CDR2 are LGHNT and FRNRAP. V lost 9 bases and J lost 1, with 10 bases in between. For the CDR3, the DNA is TGTGCTAGCCAAAAGTTGTCCTACAATGAGCAGTTCTTC. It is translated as CASQKLSYNEQFF. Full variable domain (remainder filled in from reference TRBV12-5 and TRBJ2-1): DARVTQTPRHKVTEMGQEVTMRCQPILGHNTVFWYRQTMMQGLELLAYFRNRAPLDDSGMPKDRFSAEMPDATLATLKIQPSEPRDSAVYFCASQKLSYNEQFFGPGTRLTVL.

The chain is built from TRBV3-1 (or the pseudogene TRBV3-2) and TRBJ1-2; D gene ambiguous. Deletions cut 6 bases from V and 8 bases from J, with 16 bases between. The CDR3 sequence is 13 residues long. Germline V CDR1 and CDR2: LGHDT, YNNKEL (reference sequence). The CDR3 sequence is CASSPGLSQGYTF. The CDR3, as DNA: TGTGCCAGCAGTCCCGGACTGTCTCAAGGCTACACCTTC.

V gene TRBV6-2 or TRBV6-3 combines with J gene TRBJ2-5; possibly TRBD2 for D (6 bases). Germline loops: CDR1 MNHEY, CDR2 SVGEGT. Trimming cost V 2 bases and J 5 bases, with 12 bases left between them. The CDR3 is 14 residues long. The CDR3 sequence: CASSYQASDETQYF. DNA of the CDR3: TGTGCCAGCAGTTACCAGGCTAGCGATGAGACCCAGTACTTC.

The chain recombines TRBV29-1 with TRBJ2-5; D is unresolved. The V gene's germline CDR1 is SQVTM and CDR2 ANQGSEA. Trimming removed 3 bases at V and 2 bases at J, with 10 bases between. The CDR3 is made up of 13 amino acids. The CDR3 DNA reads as TGCAGCGTTGAGACAAATAATCAAGAGACCCAGTACTTC. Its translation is CSVETNNQETQYF.

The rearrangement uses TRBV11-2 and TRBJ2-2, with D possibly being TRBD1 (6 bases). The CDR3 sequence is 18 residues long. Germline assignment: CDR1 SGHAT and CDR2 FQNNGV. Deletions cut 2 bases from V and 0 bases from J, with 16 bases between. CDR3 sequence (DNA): TGTGCCAGCAGCTTAACAGGGCGCGCTACAACGAACACCGGGGAGCTGTTTTTT. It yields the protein CASSLTGRATTNTGELFF.

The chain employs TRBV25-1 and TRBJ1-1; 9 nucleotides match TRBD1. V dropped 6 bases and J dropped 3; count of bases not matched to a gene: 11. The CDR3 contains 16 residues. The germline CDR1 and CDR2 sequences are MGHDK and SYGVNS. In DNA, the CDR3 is TGTGCCAGCAGCCCAAATACCGGGACAGGGCACACTGAAGCTTTCTTT. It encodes CASSPNTGTGHTEAFF.

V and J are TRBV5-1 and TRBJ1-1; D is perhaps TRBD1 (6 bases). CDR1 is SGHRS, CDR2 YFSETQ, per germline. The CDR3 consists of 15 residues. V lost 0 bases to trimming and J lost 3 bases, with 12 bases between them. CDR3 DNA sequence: TGCGCCAGCAGCTTGGGAACAGGGTGGGACACTGAAGCTTTCTTT. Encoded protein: CASSLGTGWDTEAFF.

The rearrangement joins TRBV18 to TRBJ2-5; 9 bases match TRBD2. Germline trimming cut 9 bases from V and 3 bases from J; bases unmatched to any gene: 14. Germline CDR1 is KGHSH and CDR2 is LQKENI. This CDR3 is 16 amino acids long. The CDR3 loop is CASSSLGGGAEETQYF. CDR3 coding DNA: TGTGCCAGTTCATCCCTGGGCGGGGGGGCCGAAGAGACCCAGTACTTC.

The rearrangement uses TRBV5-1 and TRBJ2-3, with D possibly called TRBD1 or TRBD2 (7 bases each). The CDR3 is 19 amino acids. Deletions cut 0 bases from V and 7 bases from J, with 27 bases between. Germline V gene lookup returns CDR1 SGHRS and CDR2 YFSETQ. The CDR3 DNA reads TGCGCCAGCAGCTTGGCCCCGGTTGAATGGCAGGGGGGGAGGTATACGCAGTATTTT. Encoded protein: CASSLAPVEWQGGRYTQYF.